One and the same sample provided the 2 T cell receptor beta chains below, sequenced in a study of CD8 T cells in ankylosing spondylitis. Study conclusions and caveats: Eight or nine highly homologous variants made up a TCR beta motif that seemed to typify ankylosing spondylitis blood.

From the 5' RACE reads, TCRdb called clonotypes with MiXCR, one entry per CDR3 protein. The sample has over 600,000 distinct CDR3 sequences, 15% to 20% seen once. No cognate antigen is known for these TCRs. Sequenced input: blood, either unsorted or a sorted T cell fraction (not recorded which). These receptors were collected from a male donor with ankylosing spondylitis.

J is TRBJ2-7 and V is TRBV20-1, with 7 bases aligning to TRBD1. The CDR3 is 15 amino acids. The germline V gene has CDR1 DFQATT and CDR2 SNEGSKA (reference sequence). V trimming: 6 bases; J trimming: 2 bases; junction bases outside the gene matches: 13. The CDR3 DNA is TGCAGTGCCGAAGACAGGGTTTCGGCCGCCTACGAGCAGTACTTC. Its translation: CSAEDRVSAAYEQYF.

The chain employs TRBV6-2 or TRBV6-3 and TRBJ2-7, with D unresolved. Trimming cost V 0 bases and J 6 bases, with 6 bases left between them. Germline CDR1 reads MNHEY; CDR2 reads SVGEGT. The CDR3 loop spans 12 amino acids. DNA for the CDR3: TGTGCCAGCAGTTACTCGGTCTCCGAGCAGTACTTC. Its protein is CASSYSVSEQYF.